This T cell receptor (beta chain) came from a study of beta chain features in type 1 diabetes. At the level of the study: Healthy donors, compared against patients, showed similar age, gender and cell yields. Sorted cells from all samples, numbering 107,917,701, were examined.

A CD45RO/CCR7/CD25/CD127/CD95/CD27 panel sorted naive, central memory, regulatory and stem cell-like memory CD4+ cells. Sequenced material consisted of expressed TCRB transcripts (all of the isolated RNA was reverse transcribed). Produced via immunoSEQ multiplex PCR; TCRdb's table is partial and in-frame only. Seen here are about 470,000 clones, over 25% observed once, and the top ten hold roughly 0.066%. For this clone: Its specificity is unknown. Within the sample, other DNA sequences also encode this same CDR3.

Overall study results and limits: Insertions at VDJ junctions were less frequent in type 1 diabetes patients. These patients also deleted more nucleotides at the same junctions.

The CDR3 length is 14 residues. CDR1 and CDR2 from the germline V gene are SGDLS and YYNGEE. J lost 4 bases, V lost 3 bases, and 2 bases had no gene match. The origin of this receptor is a man younger than 35 in good health. The material sequenced was naive CD4+ T cells from blood. The chain recombines TRBV9 with TRBJ2-7; 12 bases line up with TRBD2. CDR3 coding DNA: TGTGCCAGCAGCGCGACTAGCGGGAGTTACGAGCAGTACTTC. Its translation is CASSATSGSYEQYF.